This T cell receptor beta chain derives from a study of shared clonotypes between healthy human individuals. V shed 5 bases, J shed 10 bases, and the junction held 7 bases outside the gene matches. The CDR3 has 12 amino acids. CDR1 and CDR2 (germline): SEHNR, FQNEAQ (reference sequence). Study outcomes and limitations: Sequencing depth was expected to affect clonotype sharing among donors.

A note on this clone: Its specificity is not known.

Profiled with immunoSEQ multiplex PCR; TCRdb holds only in-frame clones, not every one. The sample holds under 2.5 million clones, 80% to 95% seen once. The chain uses TRBV7-9 and TRBJ2-7; 8 bases align to TRBD2. Sequenced sample: naive CD4+ T cells from PBMCs. Subset meaning: CD45RA+ positively selected. The sequence came from a man aged 18 to 30 in good health. Some clones in this sample may be carry-over from other donors' samples. The CDR3 protein is CASSRDGGGQYF. In DNA, the CDR3 is TGTGCCAGCAGCCGGGACGGGGGGGGACAGTACTTC. Full variable domain (outside the CDR3, taken from reference TRBV7-9 and TRBJ2-7): DTGVSQNPRHKITKRGQNVTFRCDPISEHNRLYWYRQTLGQGPEFLTYFQNEAQLEKSRLLSDRFSAERPKGSFSTLEIQRTEQGDSAMYLCASSRDGGGQYFGPGTRLTVT.